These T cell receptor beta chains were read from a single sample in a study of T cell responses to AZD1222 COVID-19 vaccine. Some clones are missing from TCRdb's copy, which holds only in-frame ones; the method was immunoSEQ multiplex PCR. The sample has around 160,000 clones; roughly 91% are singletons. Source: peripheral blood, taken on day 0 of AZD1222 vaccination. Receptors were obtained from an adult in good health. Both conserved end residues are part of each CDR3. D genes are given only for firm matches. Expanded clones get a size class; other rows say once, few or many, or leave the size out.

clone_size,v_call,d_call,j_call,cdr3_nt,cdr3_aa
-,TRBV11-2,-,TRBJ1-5,TGTGCCAGCAGCTTAGGGCCAAATCAGCCCCAGCATTTT,CASSLGPNQPQHF
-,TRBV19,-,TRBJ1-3,TGTGCCAGTAGAGCACAATCTGCTGGAAACACCATATATTTT,CASRAQSAGNTIYF
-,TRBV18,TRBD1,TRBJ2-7,TGTGCCAGCTCTCCCCAGGACAGGAACTACGAGCAGTACTTC,CASSPQDRNYEQYF
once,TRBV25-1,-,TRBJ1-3,TGTGCCAGCAGTGAATCGGGGGCTCGACGAAACACCATATATTTT,CASSESGARRNTIYF
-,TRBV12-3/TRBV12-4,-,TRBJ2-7,TGTGCCAGCAGTTTAGGCCAGGCGCCGCAGTACTTC,CASSLGQAPQYF
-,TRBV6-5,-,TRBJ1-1,TGTGCCAGCAGTTACCGGCAGCAAGCTTTCTTT,CASSYRQQAFF
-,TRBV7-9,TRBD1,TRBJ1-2,TGTGCCAGCAGCTCCGGGACAGGACACCACTATGGCTACACCTTC,CASSSGTGHHYGYTF
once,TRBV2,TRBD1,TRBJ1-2,TGTGCCAGCAGGGGGACAGGGAACTATGGCTACACCTTC,CASRGTGNYGYTF
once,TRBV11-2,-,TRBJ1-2,TGTGCCAGCAGCTTTGGACGTGCTAACTATGGCTACACCTTC,CASSFGRANYGYTF
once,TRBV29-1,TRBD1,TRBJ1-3,TGCAGCGTTCGAAAACAGGGGGCTGGAAACACCATATATTTT,CSVRKQGAGNTIYF
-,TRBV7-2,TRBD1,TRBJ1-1,TGTGCCAGCAAGACAGGGGGCCGTATGGACACTGAAGCTTTCTTT,CASKTGGRMDTEAFF
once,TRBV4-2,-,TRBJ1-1,TGTGCCAGCACCCAGAACACTGAAGCTTTCTTT,CASTQNTEAFF
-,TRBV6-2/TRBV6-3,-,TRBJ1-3,TGTGCCAGCAGTCGTACCCGGGGGATAGGCGGAAACACCATATATTTT,CASSRTRGIGGNTIYF
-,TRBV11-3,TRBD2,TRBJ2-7,TGTGCCAGCAGCTCGGAAGGGGGACTAGCGGGAGTATTATACGAGCAGTACTTC,CASSSEGGLAGVLYEQYF
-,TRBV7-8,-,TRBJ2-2,TGTGCCAGCAGCTTTACAGGGACCGGGGAGCTGTTTTTT,CASSFTGTGELFF
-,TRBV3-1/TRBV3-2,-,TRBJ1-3,TGTGCCAGCAGCCAAGATTGGGGGACTGGAAACACCATATATTTT,CASSQDWGTGNTIYF
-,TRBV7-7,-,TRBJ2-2,TGTGCCAGCAGCTTAAGGGGGAACACCGGGGAGCTGTTTTTT,CASSLRGNTGELFF
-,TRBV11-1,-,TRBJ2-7,TGTGCCAGCAAACGAGGACACCGAGCGGATGAGCAGTACTTC,CASKRGHRADEQYF
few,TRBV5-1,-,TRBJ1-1,TGCGCCAGCAGCCACCATAACAGGGATGAAGCTTTCTTT,CASSHHNRDEAFF
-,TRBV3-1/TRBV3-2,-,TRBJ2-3,TGTGCCAGCAGCCCCGTCGGGACTTCTAGCACAGATACGCAGTATTTT,CASSPVGTSSTDTQYF
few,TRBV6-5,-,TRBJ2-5,TGTGCCAGCATCACGACCGTGGGTGGAGAGACCCAGTACTTC,CASITTVGGETQYF
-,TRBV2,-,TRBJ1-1,TGTGCCAGCAGTGAGCAGGGAGGGGGAACGAAAGCTTTCTTT,CASSEQGGGTKAFF
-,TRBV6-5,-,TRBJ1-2,TGTGCCAGCAGTTACGGCGGAGTTACAAACTATGGCTACACCTTC,CASSYGGVTNYGYTF
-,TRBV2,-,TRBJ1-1,TGTGCCAGCAGTGAAGGGGAGACGAACACTGAAGCTTTCTTT,CASSEGETNTEAFF
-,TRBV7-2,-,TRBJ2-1,TGTGCCAGCAGCCAGTCGGTAACCAGCGGTACAACCCCCCGGTTCTTC,CASSQSVTSGTTPRFF
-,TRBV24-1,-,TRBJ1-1,TGTGCCACCGGTAGAGGCGAAAACCATGAAGCTTTCTTT,CATGRGENHEAFF
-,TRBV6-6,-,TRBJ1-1,TGTGCCACTGCGATGAACACTGAAGCTTTCTTT,CATAMNTEAFF